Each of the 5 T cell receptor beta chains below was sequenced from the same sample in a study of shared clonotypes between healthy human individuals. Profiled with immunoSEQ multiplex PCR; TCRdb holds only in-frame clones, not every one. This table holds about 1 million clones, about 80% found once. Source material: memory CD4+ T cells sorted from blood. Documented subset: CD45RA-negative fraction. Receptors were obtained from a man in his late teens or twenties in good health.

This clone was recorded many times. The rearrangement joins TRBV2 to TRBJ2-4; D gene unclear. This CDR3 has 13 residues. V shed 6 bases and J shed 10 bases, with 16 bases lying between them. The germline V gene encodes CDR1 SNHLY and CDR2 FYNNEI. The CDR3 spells CASSANMAGIQYF. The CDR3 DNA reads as TGTGCCAGCAGCGCTAACATGGCCGGAATTCAGTACTTC.

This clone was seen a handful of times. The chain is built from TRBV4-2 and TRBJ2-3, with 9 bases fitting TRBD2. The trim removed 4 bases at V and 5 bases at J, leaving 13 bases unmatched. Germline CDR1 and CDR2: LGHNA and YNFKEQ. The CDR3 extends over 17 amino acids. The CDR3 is CASSPSAGGGPRDTQYF. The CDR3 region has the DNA TGTGCCAGCAGCCCGTCAGCGGGGGGAGGACCAAGAGATACGCAGTATTTT.

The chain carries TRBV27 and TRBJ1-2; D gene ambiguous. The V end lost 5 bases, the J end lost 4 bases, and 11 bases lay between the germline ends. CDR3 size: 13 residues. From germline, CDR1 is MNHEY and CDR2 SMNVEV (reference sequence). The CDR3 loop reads CASSPAVSYGYTF. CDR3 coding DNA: TGTGCCAGCAGTCCGGCCGTCTCCTATGGCTACACCTTC.

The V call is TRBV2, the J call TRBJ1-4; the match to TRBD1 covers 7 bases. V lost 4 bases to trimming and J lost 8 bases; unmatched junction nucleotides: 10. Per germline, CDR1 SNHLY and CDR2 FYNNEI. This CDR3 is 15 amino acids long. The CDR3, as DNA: TGTGCCAGCAGTGCAACCGGGACAGAGGGCGAAAAACTGTTTTTT. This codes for CASSATGTEGEKLFF.

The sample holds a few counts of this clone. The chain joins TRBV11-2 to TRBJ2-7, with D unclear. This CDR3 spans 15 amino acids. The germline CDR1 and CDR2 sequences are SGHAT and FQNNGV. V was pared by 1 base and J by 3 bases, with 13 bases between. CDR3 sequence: CASSLVFTLGYEQYF. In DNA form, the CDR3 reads TGTGCCAGCAGCTTAGTTTTCACGTTGGGCTACGAGCAGTACTTC.